This TCR beta chain was recovered during a study of T cells after yellow fever vaccination. TCRdb recomputed calls from the 5' RACE reads with MiXCR, one row per CDR3 protein. The data contain fewer than 350,000 distinct CDR3 sequences, 3.6% of them singletons. Whole-study findings and limits: Post-booster samples contained most primary-vaccination clones (more than 95% CD4, 88% CD8). Researchers cautioned that FACS-sorted repertoires could harbor abundant clonotypes contaminating from the bulk population.

The CDR3 consists of 15 residues. Germline CDR1 reads MGHRA; CDR2 reads YSYEKL. Trimming left V 1 base short and J 4 bases short, with 11 bases between. The table lists this clonotype with many counts. What it recognizes is unknown. The sequence derives from a man aged 18 to 29 who received the YFV17D yellow fever vaccine. The sample consisted of PBMCs, taken on the day of the yellow fever booster vaccination. This sequence joins TRBV4-1 and TRBJ1-3; weak D call: TRBD1 (5 bases). The CDR3 nucleotides are TGCGCCAGCAGCCAAGGGGACGGATCAGGAAACACCATATATTTT. Translation gives CASSQGDGSGNTIYF.